The 16 T cell receptor beta chains reported below all come from one sample, sequenced in a study of cytomegalovirus exposure and HLA in healthy donors. Vbeta (60) and Jbeta (13) primers were used in the PCR. The assay was immunoSEQ multiplex PCR, and TCRdb's table has in-frame clones only and misses some. The repertoire includes more than 150,000 clones, about 82% of them detected once, and about 2.1% sits in the top ten. The sequenced sample consisted of PBMCs. The receptors derive from a woman in her 30s in good health and CMV-seronegative.

This chain links TRBV30 with TRBJ1-2; 7 bases line up with TRBD1. V gave up 3 bases and J gave up 2 bases; unmatched junction bases: 6. This CDR3 is 14 amino acids long. Germline V gives CDR1 GTSNPN, CDR2 SVGIG (reference sequence). This chain's CDR3 is CAWRDRGGNYGYTF. CDR3 coding DNA: TGTGCCTGGAGAGATAGAGGGGGCAACTATGGCTACACCTTC. Using reference TRBV30 and TRBJ1-2 for the parts outside the CDR3, the full variable domain is SQTIHQWPATLVQPVGSPLSLECTVEGTSNPNLYWYRQAAGRGLQLLFYSVGIGQISSEVPQNLSASRPQDRQFILSSKKLLLSDSGFYLCAWRDRGGNYGYTFGSGTRLTVV.

The chain uses TRBV18 and TRBJ2-7, with D maybe TRBD2 (5 bases). The length of the CDR3 is 16 residues. Looked up from germline, CDR1 is KGHSH and CDR2 is LQKENI. V was cut by 0 bases and J by 0 bases, with 12 bases left in between. CDR3 sequence reads: CASSPPSGSTSYEQYF. In DNA, the CDR3 is TGTGCCAGCTCACCACCGTCGGGATCTACCTCCTACGAGCAGTACTTC.

The V and J genes are TRBV4-2 and TRBJ2-5, with 14 bases identical to TRBD2. Germline values: CDR1 LGHNA, CDR2 YNFKEQ. V lost 1 base to trimming and J lost 0 bases; unmatched junction nucleotides: 16. This CDR3 comprises 22 residues. The CDR3 bases are TGTGCCAGCAGCCAAGTTTTCTGGGGGACTAGCGGGGGACCTAGAGACCAAGAGACCCAGTACTTC. Encoded protein: CASSQVFWGTSGGPRDQETQYF.

The chain couples TRBV13 to TRBJ2-6, with D unresolved. This CDR3 spans 13 amino acids. The V end was cut by 6 bases, the J end by 4 bases, with 7 bases between. Per germline, CDR1 PRHDT and CDR2 FYEKMQ (reference sequence). The CDR3 nucleotides read TGTGCCAGCAGAATGGCAGGGGCCAACGTCCTGACTTTC. Translation gives CASRMAGANVLTF.

The chain joins TRBV6-5 to TRBJ2-1; 10 positions match TRBD2. This CDR3 has 14 amino acids. V lost 7 bases, J lost 4 bases, and 4 bases stayed unmatched. Looked up from germline, CDR1 is MNHEY and CDR2 is SVGAGI. The CDR3 DNA follows: TGTGCCAGCACCGAAGCGGGGGGGTACAATGAGCAGTTCTTC. Amino acids: CASTEAGGYNEQFF.

The rearrangement links TRBV5-1 to TRBJ1-2; D uncertain. From germline, CDR1 is SGHRS and CDR2 YFSETQ. This CDR3 is 14 amino acids long. The germline V and J ends were trimmed by 0 bases and 0 bases, with 6 bases remaining between them. The CDR3 DNA sequence: TGCGCCAGCAGCTTGGGGAGGTCTAACTATGGCTACACCTTC. Its translation: CASSLGRSNYGYTF.

V and J are TRBV9 and TRBJ2-2, with 11 bases fitting TRBD1. V trimming: 2 bases; J trimming: 5 bases; junction bases outside the gene matches: 5. Germline-derived CDR1 and CDR2 are SGDLS and YYNGEE. This CDR3 spans 16 amino acids. The CDR3 DNA reads as TGTGCCAGCAGCGTCACCGGGACAGGGGGGACCGGGGAGCTGTTTTTT. This translates into CASSVTGTGGTGELFF.

The CDR3 sequence is CASRRNRGLANYGYTF. The CDR3 bases are TGTGCCAGCAGACGCAACAGGGGCCTAGCTAACTATGGCTACACCTTC. The chain uses TRBV6-6 and TRBJ1-2; the match to TRBD1 covers 7 bases. Unmatched junction bases numbered 10, after V lost 6 bases and J lost 0 bases. From germline, CDR1 is MNHNY and CDR2 SVGAGI (reference sequence). This CDR3 contains 16 residues.

For this clone: The junction departs from germline at one end; a sequencing error may be responsible. The chain joins TRBV5-1 to TRBJ2-7, with 9 bases fitting TRBD2. Germline V gene sequence: CDR1 SGHRS, CDR2 YFSETQ. This CDR3 spans 13 amino acids. The CDR3, as DNA: TGCGCCAGCAGCTTGGAGGGTAGCGGGGGCCTAGACTTC. This translates into CASSLEGSGGLDF.

V gene TRBV18 combines with J gene TRBJ1-4; D is ambiguous. From germline, CDR1 is KGHSH and CDR2 LQKENI. The V end lost 3 bases, the J end lost 0 bases, and 8 bases lay between the germline ends. The CDR3 is 15 residues long. The CDR3 loop reads CASSPEAPTNEKLFF. The CDR3 region has the DNA TGTGCCAGCTCACCGGAGGCCCCAACTAATGAAAAACTGTTTTTT.

The CDR3, as DNA: TGCGCCAGCAGTGACCCCGTTAGCGGGCGAGTTAATGAGCAGTTCTTC. Amino acids: CASSDPVSGRVNEQFF. The chain employs TRBV10-2 and TRBJ2-1; 7 nucleotides line up with TRBD2. Trimming cost V 3 bases and J 7 bases; bases outside gene matches: 12. Germline lookup yields CDR1 WSHSY and CDR2 SAAADI. The CDR3 is 16 amino acids.

This chain uses TRBV7-3 with TRBJ2-5; D not resolved. Germline CDR1 and CDR2: SGHTA and FQGTGA. V lost 3 bases and J 1 base, leaving 9 bases between the germline ends. This CDR3 is 14 amino acids long. The CDR3 region is CASSLGHFQETQYF. The DNA of the CDR3 is TGTGCCAGCAGCTTGGGCCATTTCCAAGAGACCCAGTACTTC.

This chain uses TRBV29-1 with TRBJ2-1; 7 bases are shared with TRBD2. V shed 5 bases and J 2 bases; nucleotides not matched to a gene: 3. Germline CDR1 SQVTM, CDR2 ANQGSEA. This CDR3 is 13 amino acids long. The CDR3, as DNA: TGCAGCGTTCGTGGGAGGGCCTACAATGAGCAGTTCTTC. Translated, it gives CSVRGRAYNEQFF.

V usage is TRBV4-1 and J usage is TRBJ1-1, with 7 nucleotides matching TRBD1. The V segment lost 9 bases and the J segment 4 bases; nucleotides outside the gene matches: 14. The germline CDR1 and CDR2 sequences are MGHRA and YSYEKL. The CDR3 sequence is 15 residues long. CDR3 sequence: CASLTPTGFGTEAFF. The CDR3 DNA reads as TGCGCCAGTCTAACCCCGACAGGGTTTGGCACTGAAGCTTTCTTT.

The chain employs TRBV9 and TRBJ1-3; 9 positions match TRBD1. The CDR3 runs to 20 residues. CDR1 and CDR2 (germline): SGDLS, YYNGEE. V trimming: 0 bases; J trimming: 0 bases; junction bases outside the gene matches: 13. The CDR3 nucleotides are TGTGCCAGCAGCGTAGAATCCGGGTGGGGACAGGGAGGCTCTGGAAACACCATATATTTT. Residues: CASSVESGWGQGGSGNTIYF.

The rearrangement links TRBV29-1 to TRBJ2-3; D gene unclear. The V gene lost 0 bases and the J gene lost 2 bases, with 9 bases spanning the gap. CDR1 is SQVTM, CDR2 ANQGSEA, per germline. The CDR3 contains 14 residues. The CDR3 region has the DNA TGCAGCGTTGAAGAGAACGGTTTCACAGATACGCAGTATTTT. Translating gives CSVEENGFTDTQYF.